This TCR beta chain was retrieved from a study of T cells in Graves' hyperthyroidism and ophthalmopathy. Study-level information: Before treatment of any kind, peripheral blood was taken at initial diagnosis.

Study-wide points: Researchers found most expanded thyroid clonotypes above 0.001 in blood as well. The model's output predicted ophthalmopathy at a median of around 7 months prior to onset.

The germline V and J ends were trimmed by 1 base and 6 bases, with 12 bases remaining between them. The CDR3 length is 15 residues. From germline, CDR1 is LGHDT and CDR2 YNNKEL (reference sequence). This clonotype came up many times. The target antigen is unknown. Hyperthyroidism in the patients, aged 18 to 65, was newly diagnosed and under 2 months in duration. Template material for amplifying TCR beta CDR3 regions consisted of RNA transcripts. HTBI primers were employed in a first-round RT-PCR of the TCR CDR3. TCRdb used MiXCR to reprocess the multiplex PCR reads, holding one entry per CDR3 protein. The repertoire consists of 650,000 to 850,000 distinct CDR3 sequences, with roughly a sixth occurring once and the leading ten covering approximately 15%.

The clonotype was recovered from a woman in her forties or fifties with Graves' hyperthyroidism that later progressed to Graves' ophthalmopathy. The gene calls are TRBV3-1 and TRBJ2-2; TRBD2 might be the D (6 bases). The sequenced sample consisted of blood. The CDR3 coding sequence is TGTGCCAGCAGCCAAGCGGGGGTCGCGCCCGGGGAGCTGTTTTTT. It specifies CASSQAGVAPGELFF.